This TCR beta chain was identified during a study of STAT3 mutations in large granular lymphocyte leukemia. Background on the study: Immunosuppressive therapy was given to more than half of T-LGLL patients. Study-level points and caveats: Every T-cell large granular lymphocyte leukemia patient had at least one immunodominant TCR beta clonotype. In about 30% of the 18 patients, new TCR clonotypes emerged after therapy. Differing intervals and regimens complicate linking therapy response to clone burden.

CDR3 length equals 16 residues. V lost 6 bases, J lost 1 base, and 18 bases lay in between. From germline, CDR1 is SGHTA and CDR2 FQGNSA. TCRbeta libraries averaged about 40,773 productive templates per sample. The repertoire was sequenced with immunoSEQ multiplex PCR; TCRdb's copy has only in-frame clones and lacks some. Among some 27,000 clones, around 80% were seen once, and the ten largest hold around 28%. About this clone itself: As yet, its antigen is unknown.

The clonotype was recovered from a woman in her 50s with T-cell large granular lymphocyte leukemia. Some clones in this sample may be carry-over from other donors' samples. The sequencing input was peripheral blood mononuclear cells. This rearrangement joins TRBV7-2 to TRBJ1-1; D gene ambiguous. CDR3 DNA: TGTGCCAGCAGTCCGCCTAGCCGGGTGGCGAACACTGAAGCTTTCTTT. It codes for CASSPPSRVANTEAFF. Complete variable domain (other parts from reference TRBV7-2 and TRBJ1-1): GAGVSQSPSNKVTEKGKDVELRCDPISGHTALYWYRQSLGQGLEFLIYFQGNSAPDKSGLPSDRFSAERTGGSVSTLTIQRTQQEDSAVYLCASSPPSRVANTEAFFGQGTRLTVV.